This T cell receptor (beta chain) was sequenced during a study of blood T cell repertoires in COVID-19. Turning to the study itself: Researchers got acute and convalescent COVID-19 samples from the United States, Italy and Spain.

Sequencing used immunoSEQ multiplex PCR; TCRdb keeps in-frame clones, though not all of them. This sample has around 190,000 clones; roughly 76% occur once, and the top ten carry approximately 8.6%. Trimming took off 6 bases at V and 1 base at J, with 15 bases between the two ends. The germline CDR1 and CDR2 sequences are SEHNR and FQNEAQ (reference sequence). This CDR3 has 16 residues. Sequences were obtained from peripheral blood. The chain recombines TRBV7-9 with TRBJ2-2, with D possibly being TRBD1 (5 bases). The source of this sequence is a woman aged 50 to 65 with active or convalescent COVID-19. The CDR3 coding sequence is TGTGCCAGCAGTTCCAGGGTAAACGGGAACACCGGGGAGCTGTTTTTT. Translating it yields CASSSRVNGNTGELFF.